The 26 T cell receptor beta chains below come from one sample, sequenced in a study of shared clonotypes between healthy human individuals. Measured with immunoSEQ multiplex PCR; TCRdb has only the in-frame clones, and not every one. The sample records over a million clones, approximately 97% being singletons. The sample taken for sequencing was naive CD4+ T cells sorted from blood. The sample's subset: CD45RA+ positively selected. The receptor set was obtained from a man aged 25-40 years in good health.

This chain joins TRBV19 and TRBJ2-2; D is undetermined. The CDR3 is 14 residues long. The germline V gene encodes CDR1 LNHDA and CDR2 SQIVND (reference sequence). The V and J ends lost 8 bases and 15 bases respectively, with 25 bases between them. The CDR3 DNA is TGTGCCAGTTACCAGAGCCCTCTAGGGAAAAAGGTGTTTTTT. Protein: CASYQSPLGKKVFF.

V gene TRBV6-1 combines with J gene TRBJ2-7, with D tentatively TRBD1 or TRBD2 (6 bases each). Between the trimmed V and J ends, which lost 3 bases and 3 bases, there was a span of 15 bases. Germline CDR1 is MNHNS and CDR2 is SASEGT. CDR3 size: 15 residues. CDR3 amino acids: CASSEQGRQDYEQYF. The CDR3 DNA reads as TGTGCCAGCAGTGAGCAGGGGAGGCAGGACTACGAGCAGTACTTC.

In this sample, this clone turned up a few times. CDR3 coding DNA: TGTGCCAGCAGTCAGGGGGCCTTTACTGAAGCTTTCTTT. Translating gives CASSQGAFTEAFF. This chain links TRBV6-6 with TRBJ1-1, with 8 bases lining up with TRBD1. V was pared by 5 bases and J by 5 bases, with 4 bases of the junction left unmatched. In germline, CDR1 is MNHNY, CDR2 SVGAGI (reference sequence). The CDR3 contains 13 residues.

This chain connects TRBV18 to TRBJ1-1, with 7 bases that match TRBD1. The CDR3 is made up of 14 amino acids. Germline V gene lookup returns CDR1 KGHSH and CDR2 LQKENI. The J segment lost 1 base and the V segment lost 5 bases, leaving 4 bases of the junction unmatched. CDR3 nucleotides: TGTGCCAGCTCAACGAACAGGGGGAACACTGAAGCTTTCTTT. This gives the protein CASSTNRGNTEAFF.

V gene TRBV6-5 combines with J gene TRBJ1-1, with unresolved D. V was cut by 6 bases and J by 3 bases, with 11 bases left in between. There are 13 residues in the CDR3. Germline CDR1 reads MNHEY; CDR2 reads SVGAGI. CDR3 bases: TGTGCCAGCAGCCGTACGTTGGACACTGAAGCTTTCTTT. Residues: CASSRTLDTEAFF.

The V gene is TRBV6-1, the J gene TRBJ2-7, with 10 bases matching TRBD2. There are 15 residues in the CDR3. Germline V gene data show CDR1 as MNHNS and CDR2 as SASEGT. J gave up 7 bases and V 8 bases, and 14 bases lay outside the gene matches. The CDR3 bases are TGTGCCAGCCTCCTAAAACTAGCGGGAATGGGTGAGCAGTACTTC. Its translation: CASLLKLAGMGEQYF.

The rearrangement joins TRBV5-1 to TRBJ1-4; no definite D call. The CDR3 covers 14 residues. Germline V gives CDR1 SGHRS, CDR2 YFSETQ. V was pared by 6 bases and J by 5 bases, with 14 bases between. CDR3 bases: TGCGCCAGCACTGAGGTGCCGGGGAATGAAAAACTGTTTTTT. Translation: CASTEVPGNEKLFF.

This clone was found a few times. This chain joins TRBV28 and TRBJ2-2; D not certain. Germline CDR1 MDHEN, CDR2 SYDVKM. CDR3 size: 13 residues. V lost 3 bases to trimming and J lost 4 bases, with 6 bases between them. CDR3 nucleotide sequence: TGTGCCAGCAGTTTTCTCTTCACCGGGGAGCTGTTTTTT. Its translation: CASSFLFTGELFF.

J is TRBJ2-2 and V is TRBV9; D remains unclear. V lost 4 bases and J 1 base, leaving 5 bases between the germline ends. The length of the CDR3 is 13 residues. Germline CDR1 and CDR2: SGDLS and YYNGEE. The CDR3 sequence: CASSSLNTGELFF. The DNA of the CDR3 is TGTGCCAGCAGCTCTTTGAACACCGGGGAGCTGTTTTTT.

The J gene is TRBJ1-1, the V gene TRBV9; a possible D gene is TRBD1 (6 bases). Germline V gene data show CDR1 as SGDLS and CDR2 as YYNGEE. Trimming left V 4 bases short and J 7 bases short, with 14 bases between. This CDR3 is built from 13 residues. CDR3: CASSPRTDFEAFF. CDR3 DNA sequence: TGTGCCAGCAGCCCTCGGACAGATTTTGAAGCTTTCTTT.

The CDR3 spells CASSEGLAGTHYEQYF. In nucleotides, the CDR3 is TGTGCCAGCAGTGAAGGACTGGCCGGGACACACTACGAGCAGTACTTC. The rearrangement uses TRBV6-1 and TRBJ2-7; possibly TRBD1 for D (6 bases). The CDR3 length is 16 residues. Looked up from germline, CDR1 is MNHNS and CDR2 is SASEGT. Between the trimmed V and J ends, which lost 1 base and 3 bases, there was a span of 16 bases.

The chain couples TRBV29-1 to TRBJ1-4, with TRBD1 matching 7 bases. V lost 5 bases and J lost 6; bases outside the gene matches: 9. Germline lookup yields CDR1 SQVTM and CDR2 ANQGSEA. CDR3 length: 14 residues. CDR3 nucleotide sequence: TGCAGCGTTTATAGGACAGGCGCGGATGAAAAACTGTTTTTT. It yields the protein CSVYRTGADEKLFF.

The CDR3 spells CASSRTSGTTSREQFF. CDR3 in DNA: TGTGCCAGCAGCCGCACTTCCGGGACTACCTCTCGGGAGCAGTTCTTC. V gene TRBV7-2 combines with J gene TRBJ2-1; 7 bases map to TRBD2. Per germline, CDR1 SGHTA and CDR2 FQGNSA. The J segment lost 10 bases and the V segment lost 5 bases, leaving 17 bases of the junction unmatched. The CDR3 runs 16 residues.

The CDR3 loop is CASSQENGISGEQYF. In nucleotides, the CDR3 is TGTGCCAGCAGCCAAGAAAATGGTATTTCGGGGGAGCAGTACTTC. This chain joins TRBV14 and TRBJ2-7; a possible D gene is TRBD2 (5 bases). The CDR3 runs to 15 residues. With 0 bases removed from V and 7 bases from J, the gap between germline ends came to 16 bases. Germline V gives CDR1 SGHDN, CDR2 FVKESK.

The chain carries TRBV28 and TRBJ2-2, with TRBD2 as a possible D gene (5 bases). V was trimmed by 6 bases and J by 5 bases, leaving 13 bases between them. Germline V lookup: CDR1 MDHEN, CDR2 SYDVKM. This CDR3 region has 14 residues. CDR3 in amino acids: CASSKSPGTGELFF. CDR3 sequence (DNA): TGTGCCAGCAGCAAATCCCCGGGAACCGGGGAGCTGTTTTTT.

CDR3 sequence reads: CASSERTRLVADTQYF. Here the CDR3 DNA reads TGTGCCAGCAGTGAAAGGACCCGTCTAGTCGCAGATACGCAGTATTTT. The chain has TRBV2 and TRBJ2-3; no clear D. CDR1 and CDR2 (germline): SNHLY, FYNNEI. The CDR3 totals 16 residues. The V end was cut by 2 bases, the J end by 4 bases, with 16 bases between.

V usage is TRBV5-4 and J usage is TRBJ1-5; 7 bases are shared with TRBD1. Germline trimming cut 2 bases from V and 5 bases from J; bases unmatched to any gene: 4. CDR1 SGHNT and CDR2 YYREEE come from the germline V gene (reference sequence). This CDR3 spans 14 amino acids. The CDR3: CASSFGTDDQPQHF. CDR3 DNA sequence: TGTGCCAGCAGCTTCGGGACAGACGATCAGCCCCAGCATTTT. The full variable domain, its missing parts supplied by reference TRBV5-4 and TRBJ1-5, is ETGVTQSPTHLIKTRGQQVTLRCSSQSGHNTVSWYQQALGQGPQFIFQYYREEENGRGNFPPRFSGLQFPNYSSELNVNALELDDSALYLCASSFGTDDQPQHFGDGTRLSIL.

The V call is TRBV11-2, the J call TRBJ2-1; 8 positions match TRBD1. V trimming: 4 bases; J trimming: 4 bases; junction bases outside the gene matches: 6. Germline V gives CDR1 SGHAT, CDR2 FQNNGV. The CDR3 length is 15 residues. CDR3 DNA sequence: TGTGCCAGCAGCTCGGACAGGGACCGTTACAATGAGCAGTTCTTC. Translating gives CASSSDRDRYNEQFF.

The chain recombines TRBV5-1 with TRBJ2-2, with D perhaps TRBD2 (6 bases). The CDR3 is 14 amino acids. Trimming stripped 6 bases from V and 4 bases from J, with 13 bases between. Germline loops: CDR1 SGHRS, CDR2 YFSETQ. CDR3 protein: CASTPGDSTGELFF. The CDR3 DNA is TGCGCCAGCACCCCGGGAGACAGCACCGGGGAGCTGTTTTTT.

The rearrangement uses TRBV28 and TRBJ2-1; D possibly corresponds to TRBD1 (6 bases). The germline CDR1 and CDR2 sequences are MDHEN and SYDVKM. V lost 6 bases, J lost 6 bases, and 12 bases lay in between. The CDR3 extends over 13 amino acids. The CDR3 sequence is CASRHDRSNEQFF. In DNA, the CDR3 is TGTGCCAGCAGACACGACAGGAGCAATGAGCAGTTCTTC.

This chain uses TRBV5-8 with TRBJ2-7, with a possible D match to TRBD1 (6 bases). CDR3 length: 14 residues. V was shortened by 6 bases and J by 4 bases, with 17 bases between the two germline ends. CDR1 is SGHTS and CDR2 is YDEGEE in the germline V gene. CDR3: CASTVSDRFYEQYF. The CDR3 DNA is TGTGCCAGCACTGTTTCGGACAGATTTTACGAGCAGTACTTC.

The chain couples TRBV5-5 to TRBJ1-3; 9 nucleotides agree with TRBD1. The CDR3 runs to 14 residues. V lost 3 bases, J lost 8 bases, and 6 bases stayed unmatched. Germline CDR1 reads SGHKS; CDR2 reads YYEKEE (reference sequence). DNA of the CDR3: TGTGCCAGCAGCTCGGGACAGGGTTTCGACACCATATATTTT. Protein: CASSSGQGFDTIYF.

The chain carries TRBV18 and TRBJ1-4, with D hard to call. Per germline, CDR1 KGHSH and CDR2 LQKENI. V lost 1 base and J lost 0, with 9 bases in between. The CDR3 runs to 16 residues. In nucleotides, the CDR3 is TGTGCCAGCTCACCACTCCGGGGATCAACTAATGAAAAACTGTTTTTT. Encoded protein: CASSPLRGSTNEKLFF.

This rearrangement joins TRBV21-1 to TRBJ2-3; the DNA was not used to check the table's D call, TRBD2. TRBV21-1 is a pseudogene locus. CDR3 length equals 17 residues. The CDR3 is CASSKGRLAISTDTQYF. CDR3 DNA: TGTGCCAGCAGCAAAGGGAGACTAGCGATTAGCACAGATACGCAGTATTTT.

The rearrangement links TRBV6-1 to TRBJ2-3; TRBD1 agrees at 10 bases. Germline V lookup: CDR1 MNHNS, CDR2 SASEGT. The CDR3 loop spans 14 amino acids. The V and J ends lost 6 bases and 2 bases, in that order; junction bases with no gene match: 2. The CDR3 coding sequence is TGTGCCAGCAGGGGACAGGGGTTCACAGATACGCAGTATTTT. This gives the protein CASRGQGFTDTQYF.

The genes are TRBV2 and TRBJ2-1; the D gene is possibly TRBD1 (6 bases). Trimming took 2 bases from V and 0 from J, leaving 11 bases between them. CDR1 is SNHLY, CDR2 FYNNEI, per germline. The CDR3 extends over 16 amino acids. The CDR3: CASSEFGTPSYNEQFF. The DNA of the CDR3 is TGTGCCAGCAGTGAATTCGGGACACCCTCCTACAATGAGCAGTTCTTC.